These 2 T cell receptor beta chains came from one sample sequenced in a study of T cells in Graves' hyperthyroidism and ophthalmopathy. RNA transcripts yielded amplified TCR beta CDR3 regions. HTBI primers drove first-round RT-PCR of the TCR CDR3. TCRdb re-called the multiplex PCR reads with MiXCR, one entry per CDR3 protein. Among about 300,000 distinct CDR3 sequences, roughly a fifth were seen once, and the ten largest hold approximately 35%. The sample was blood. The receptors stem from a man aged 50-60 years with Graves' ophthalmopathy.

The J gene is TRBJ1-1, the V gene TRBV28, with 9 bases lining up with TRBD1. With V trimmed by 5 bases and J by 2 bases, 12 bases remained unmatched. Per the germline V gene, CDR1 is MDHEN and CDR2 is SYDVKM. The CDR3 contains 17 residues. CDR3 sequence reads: CASSHGGWDRVNTEAFF. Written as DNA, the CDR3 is TGTGCCAGCAGTCACGGAGGGTGGGACAGGGTAAACACTGAAGCTTTCTTT.

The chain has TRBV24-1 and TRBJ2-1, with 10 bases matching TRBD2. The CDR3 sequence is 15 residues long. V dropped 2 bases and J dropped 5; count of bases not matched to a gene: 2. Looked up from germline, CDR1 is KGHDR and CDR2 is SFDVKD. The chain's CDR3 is CATSDSSGSDNEQFF. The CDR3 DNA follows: TGTGCCACCAGTGATTCTAGCGGGAGCGACAATGAGCAGTTCTTC.